The sequence of this TCR beta chain was determined in a study of identical twins. Findings and limits, study-wide: Fewer insertions characterized abundant cord blood beta clonotypes, whereas memory repertoires showed none.

TCRdb reprocessed the 5' RACE reads with MiXCR, giving one entry per CDR3 protein. The sample lists about 570,000 distinct CDR3 sequences; 7.5% to 10% were seen once. The V and J ends lost 8 bases and 0 bases, in that order; junction bases with no gene match: 11. Germline CDR1 is SNHLY and CDR2 is FYNNEI. The CDR3 runs 16 residues. This clonotype was counted between two and nine times. The antigen remains unidentified. This sample also appeared in a second study, on yellow fever vaccine responses in identical twins.

The sequenced sample was PBMCs. The chain combines TRBV2 with TRBJ2-3, with 7 positions matching TRBD1. This receptor was obtained from a woman aged 18-29 years in good health. The CDR3: CASCPDRSLSTDTQYF. Written as DNA, the CDR3 is TGTGCCAGCTGCCCGGACAGGTCCCTTAGCACAGATACGCAGTATTTT.